This paragraph reports one TCR beta chain. Its antigen is not known. The record originates from a study of cytomegalovirus exposure and HLA in healthy donors. General observations from the study: It was confirmed in vitro that a few of the CMV-associated chains were specific for CMV antigens.

The table came from immunoSEQ multiplex PCR; TCRdb's copy has only in-frame clones and leaves some out. Of 120,000 or so clones in the sample, 88% were seen once. The specimen was PBMCs. This TCR was recovered from a woman in her twenties or thirties in good health and CMV-seropositive.

This chain's CDR3 is CASSPGRSGETQYF. Written as DNA, the CDR3 is TGTGCCAGCAGCCCCGGGAGGTCGGGAGAGACCCAGTACTTC. This sequence joins TRBV7-9 and TRBJ2-5; TRBD2 agrees at 7 bases. With 5 bases clipped from V and 4 bases from J, the junction kept 7 bases outside the gene matches. The CDR3 has 14 residues. Germline CDR1 reads SEHNR; CDR2 reads FQNEAQ (reference sequence).